A selection of T cell receptor beta chains follows, all from one sample in a study of TIL therapy for anti-PD-1-resistant metastatic lung cancer. The table came from immunoSEQ multiplex PCR; TCRdb's copy has only in-frame clones and leaves some out. This sample has about 59,000 clones; 70% to 75% occur once, and the top ten carry about 2%. The specimen was blood, collected at baseline. These receptors were collected from a person aged 25 to 80 with non-small cell lung cancer. Both conserved end residues are part of each CDR3. D genes are given only for firm matches. Not every row has a clone size; where given, it reads once, few, many or a size class.

J gene: TRBJ2-5; V gene: TRBV11-3; D gene: .; clone size: .; CDR3 DNA: TGTGCCAGCAGCTTAGGGGGAAACAGGGCCCAAGAGACCCAGTACTTC; CDR3 protein: CASSLGGNRAQETQYF
J gene: TRBJ2-7; V gene: TRBV19; D gene: .; clone size: .; CDR3 DNA: TGTGCCAGTAGTCCCTTTGGTGGAAGGCAGAAAGGGACCTACGAGCAGTACTTC; CDR3 protein: CASSPFGGRQKGTYEQYF
J gene: TRBJ2-3; V gene: TRBV7-8; D gene: .; clone size: .; CDR3 DNA: TGTGCCAGCAGCTTAGCGGAAACTGGAGATACGCAGTATTTT; CDR3 protein: CASSLAETGDTQYF
J gene: TRBJ2-6; V gene: TRBV14; D gene: .; clone size: .; CDR3 DNA: TGTGCCAGCGGGTCAAGCTCTGGGGCCAACGTCCTGACTTTC; CDR3 protein: CASGSSSGANVLTF
J gene: TRBJ2-7; V gene: TRBV7-2; D gene: .; clone size: few; CDR3 DNA: TGTGCCAGCAGCTTAGGAGGGGGGTTCTACGAGCAGTACTTC; CDR3 protein: CASSLGGGFYEQYF
J gene: TRBJ2-7; V gene: TRBV15; D gene: .; clone size: .; CDR3 DNA: TGTGCCACCAGCAGAGATAGAACGCTCGAGCAGTACTTC; CDR3 protein: CATSRDRTLEQYF
J gene: TRBJ1-6; V gene: TRBV5-4; D gene: .; clone size: .; CDR3 DNA: TGTGCCAGCAGCGCCTCTCCCGATTCACCCCTCCACTTT; CDR3 protein: CASSASPDSPLHF
J gene: TRBJ1-1; V gene: TRBV7-6; D gene: .; clone size: .; CDR3 DNA: TGTGCCAGCAGCAATGGGGGGACCACTGAAGCTTTCTTT; CDR3 protein: CASSNGGTTEAFF
J gene: TRBJ2-3; V gene: TRBV7-2; D gene: .; clone size: .; CDR3 DNA: TGTGCCAGCAGTTATACCAGGGGGGACACAGATACGCAGTATTTT; CDR3 protein: CASSYTRGDTDTQYF
J gene: TRBJ2-4; V gene: TRBV2; D gene: .; clone size: .; CDR3 DNA: TGTGCCAGCAGTGCCCAGCTCAGGGGACCAAGTATTCAGTACTTC; CDR3 protein: CASSAQLRGPSIQYF
J gene: TRBJ1-4; V gene: TRBV7-9; D gene: .; clone size: .; CDR3 DNA: TGTGCCAGCAGCTTAGTGAGAGGCAGAGAGGAAAAACTGTTTTTT; CDR3 protein: CASSLVRGREEKLFF
J gene: TRBJ2-2; V gene: TRBV4-1; D gene: TRBD1; clone size: .; CDR3 DNA: TGCGCCAGCAGCCAAGTCAAGGGACAGGGGTATACCGGGGAGCTGTTTTTT; CDR3 protein: CASSQVKGQGYTGELFF
J gene: TRBJ1-5; V gene: TRBV7-2; D gene: TRBD1; clone size: .; CDR3 DNA: TGTGCCAGCAGCTTACTCTTACAGGGGGCGAATCAGCCCCAGCATTTT; CDR3 protein: CASSLLLQGANQPQHF
J gene: TRBJ2-7; V gene: TRBV6-1; D gene: .; clone size: .; CDR3 DNA: TGTGCCAGCAGTCATTCCCCGGGGTACGAGCAGTACTTC; CDR3 protein: CASSHSPGYEQYF
J gene: TRBJ1-2; V gene: TRBV29-1; D gene: TRBD1; clone size: .; CDR3 DNA: TGCAGCGTTATAGGTGTCGGGGACAGCTATGGCTACACCTTC; CDR3 protein: CSVIGVGDSYGYTF
J gene: TRBJ2-5; V gene: TRBV11-3; D gene: TRBD1; clone size: .; CDR3 DNA: TGTGCCAGCAGCCCGGGACAGGGGAGGGAGGAGCAGTACTTC; CDR3 protein: CASSPGQGREEQYF
J gene: TRBJ2-3; V gene: TRBV5-5; D gene: TRBD2; clone size: .; CDR3 DNA: TGTGCCAGCAGCCGCCGAGGATTAGCGGGAGATTCAGATACGCAGTATTTT; CDR3 protein: CASSRRGLAGDSDTQYF
J gene: TRBJ1-2; V gene: TRBV4-2; D gene: .; clone size: few; CDR3 DNA: TGTGCCAGCAGCCCGCAAACCACAGGGAATCTGTATGGCTACACCTTC; CDR3 protein: CASSPQTTGNLYGYTF
J gene: TRBJ1-3; V gene: TRBV9; D gene: .; clone size: .; CDR3 DNA: TGTGCCAGCAGCGTAGAGTATCTCCCTACAGGAAACACCATATATTTT; CDR3 protein: CASSVEYLPTGNTIYF
J gene: TRBJ1-5; V gene: TRBV25-1; D gene: .; clone size: few; CDR3 DNA: TGTGCCAGCAGTCCCCCGGGGGGGGCGCATCAGCCCCAGCATTTT; CDR3 protein: CASSPPGGAHQPQHF
J gene: TRBJ1-2; V gene: TRBV29-1; D gene: .; clone size: .; CDR3 DNA: TGCAGCGCCGAGATGCCTGGACGTCCTAATGGCTACACCTTC; CDR3 protein: CSAEMPGRPNGYTF
J gene: TRBJ2-7; V gene: TRBV11-2; D gene: .; clone size: .; CDR3 DNA: TGTGCCAGCAGCTTAGTCCCAGGGGCAACGGAAGAGCAGTACTTC; CDR3 protein: CASSLVPGATEEQYF
J gene: TRBJ2-7; V gene: TRBV4-3; D gene: TRBD2; clone size: .; CDR3 DNA: TGCGCCAGCAGCCAAGCGGCCGGGACTAGCCCCTCCTACGAGCAGTACTTC; CDR3 protein: CASSQAAGTSPSYEQYF
J gene: TRBJ1-5; V gene: TRBV11-2; D gene: .; clone size: .; CDR3 DNA: TGTGCCAGCAGCTTAGATGGTAAAGACAATCAGCCCCAGCATTTT; CDR3 protein: CASSLDGKDNQPQHF
J gene: TRBJ1-3; V gene: TRBV19; D gene: .; clone size: .; CDR3 DNA: TGTGCCAGTTTCCCTGGGGCTGCGGGAAACACCATATATTTT; CDR3 protein: CASFPGAAGNTIYF
J gene: TRBJ1-5; V gene: TRBV2; D gene: .; clone size: .; CDR3 DNA: TGTGCCAGCAGTGCTAAGGCGGGCAGCAATCAGCCCCAGCATTTT; CDR3 protein: CASSAKAGSNQPQHF
J gene: TRBJ1-5; V gene: TRBV5-1; D gene: .; clone size: .; CDR3 DNA: TGCGCCAGCAGCTTGGTCGGAAATCAGCCCCAGCATTTT; CDR3 protein: CASSLVGNQPQHF
J gene: TRBJ1-1; V gene: TRBV4-3; D gene: .; clone size: .; CDR3 DNA: TGCGCCAGCAGCCAAGATACACAGAGTGAAGCTTTCTTT; CDR3 protein: CASSQDTQSEAFF
J gene: TRBJ1-2; V gene: TRBV7-2; D gene: .; clone size: .; CDR3 DNA: TGTGCCAGCAGCTTCATCGGGGGAGGCGGCTATGGCTACACCTTC; CDR3 protein: CASSFIGGGGYGYTF
J gene: TRBJ1-2; V gene: TRBV27; D gene: .; clone size: .; CDR3 DNA: TGTGCCAGCAGTTTTCGAGGGTATGACTATGGCTACACCTTC; CDR3 protein: CASSFRGYDYGYTF
J gene: TRBJ2-1; V gene: TRBV2; D gene: TRBD2; clone size: .; CDR3 DNA: TGTGCCAGCAGTGGGGGGGGTCCCTACAATGAGCAGTTCTTC; CDR3 protein: CASSGGGPYNEQFF
J gene: TRBJ1-1; V gene: TRBV4-3; D gene: .; clone size: .; CDR3 DNA: TGCGCCAGCAGCCAAGAATTCCAGGGTGACACTGAAGCTTTCTTT; CDR3 protein: CASSQEFQGDTEAFF
J gene: TRBJ2-1; V gene: TRBV10-3; D gene: TRBD2; clone size: .; CDR3 DNA: TGTGCCATCACGACTAGCGGGGGGGATGGCGGTGAGCAGTTCTTC; CDR3 protein: CAITTSGGDGGEQFF
J gene: TRBJ2-3; V gene: TRBV19; D gene: .; clone size: .; CDR3 DNA: TGTGCCAGTAGTAGAGACCTCTTACCCGGGGCAAACACAGATACGCAGTATTTT; CDR3 protein: CASSRDLLPGANTDTQYF
J gene: TRBJ2-5; V gene: TRBV10-2; D gene: .; clone size: .; CDR3 DNA: TGCGCCAGCAGTGAGTCGGCAGCCGGAGAGACCCAGTACTTC; CDR3 protein: CASSESAAGETQYF
J gene: TRBJ1-5; V gene: TRBV28; D gene: .; clone size: .; CDR3 DNA: TGTGCCAGCAGTTTAGGGTTATATCAGCCCCAGCATTTT; CDR3 protein: CASSLGLYQPQHF
J gene: TRBJ2-2; V gene: TRBV16; D gene: .; clone size: .; CDR3 DNA: TGTGCCAGCAGCCAAACGGAGGGGGCCGGGGAGCTGTTTTTT; CDR3 protein: CASSQTEGAGELFF
J gene: TRBJ1-5; V gene: TRBV5-1; D gene: TRBD1; clone size: .; CDR3 DNA: TGCGCCAGCGGAACACAGGGGGTTCTTTATAGCAATCAGCCCCAGCATTTT; CDR3 protein: CASGTQGVLYSNQPQHF
J gene: TRBJ1-5; V gene: TRBV28; D gene: .; clone size: .; CDR3 DNA: TGTGCCAGCAGTTTTTCCAGGGTCGTTCAGCCCCAGCATTTT; CDR3 protein: CASSFSRVVQPQHF
J gene: TRBJ1-1; V gene: TRBV9; D gene: .; clone size: .; CDR3 DNA: TGTGCCAGCAGCGTAGTGACAGCGGTGAACACTGAAGCTTTCTTT; CDR3 protein: CASSVVTAVNTEAFF
J gene: TRBJ2-1; V gene: TRBV4-3; D gene: .; clone size: .; CDR3 DNA: TGCGCCAGCAGCTCGGAGGCTCCCCCCGAACTAATTTACAATGAGCAGTTCTTC; CDR3 protein: CASSSEAPPELIYNEQFF
J gene: TRBJ2-7; V gene: TRBV10-3; D gene: .; clone size: .; CDR3 DNA: TGTGCCATCAGTGAGGGGGGACTTTCCGGCGAGCAGTACTTC; CDR3 protein: CAISEGGLSGEQYF
J gene: TRBJ2-7; V gene: TRBV5-1; D gene: .; clone size: .; CDR3 DNA: TGCGCCAGCACCGGGACGGACGACTCCTACGAGCAGTACTTC; CDR3 protein: CASTGTDDSYEQYF
J gene: TRBJ2-3; V gene: TRBV7-6; D gene: .; clone size: .; CDR3 DNA: TGTGCCAGCAGCTTAGTCGAGGGCACAGATACGCAGTATTTT; CDR3 protein: CASSLVEGTDTQYF
J gene: TRBJ2-3; V gene: TRBV4-2; D gene: TRBD2; clone size: .; CDR3 DNA: TGTGCCAGCAGCCCAGCTAGCGGGGGCACAGATACGCAGTATTTT; CDR3 protein: CASSPASGGTDTQYF
J gene: TRBJ2-6; V gene: TRBV4-2; D gene: .; clone size: .; CDR3 DNA: TGTGCCAGCAGCCTTGACACAGGGAATCCGGGTTCTGGGGCCAACGTCCTGACTTTC; CDR3 protein: CASSLDTGNPGSGANVLTF
J gene: TRBJ2-1; V gene: TRBV5-1; D gene: .; clone size: .; CDR3 DNA: TGCGCCAGCAGCTCCTCAGGGAATGAGCAGTTCTTC; CDR3 protein: CASSSSGNEQFF
J gene: TRBJ1-1; V gene: TRBV9; D gene: TRBD1; clone size: once; CDR3 DNA: TGTGCCAGCAGCAACAGGGGGGCAGCTTTCTTT; CDR3 protein: CASSNRGAAFF
J gene: TRBJ2-3; V gene: TRBV4-2; D gene: TRBD2; clone size: .; CDR3 DNA: TGTGCCAGCAGTCTTGGACTAGCGGGGGGGGGAAGCACAGATACGCAGTATTTT; CDR3 protein: CASSLGLAGGGSTDTQYF
J gene: TRBJ1-6; V gene: TRBV5-6; D gene: .; clone size: .; CDR3 DNA: TGTGCCAGCAGCTTGGAAGGCAGCGATTCACCCCTCCACTTT; CDR3 protein: CASSLEGSDSPLHF
J gene: TRBJ1-5; V gene: TRBV30; D gene: .; clone size: .; CDR3 DNA: TGTGCCTGGAGTGTGAGCTCTAACAGGGACGCTTTCGAGGGTCAGCCCCAGCATTTT; CDR3 protein: CAWSVSSNRDAFEGQPQHF
J gene: TRBJ1-5; V gene: TRBV27; D gene: .; clone size: medium-sized; CDR3 DNA: TGTGCCAGCAGTCCTTTCGCGACAGGACATCAGCCCCAGCATTTT; CDR3 protein: CASSPFATGHQPQHF
J gene: TRBJ1-5; V gene: TRBV27; D gene: .; clone size: .; CDR3 DNA: TGTGCCAGCAGTTTAGGGGTCAATCAGCCCCAGCATTTT; CDR3 protein: CASSLGVNQPQHF
J gene: TRBJ2-5; V gene: TRBV6-6; D gene: TRBD2; clone size: .; CDR3 DNA: TGTGCCAGCAGTTATATAAGCGGGAGTGAGACCCAGTACTTC; CDR3 protein: CASSYISGSETQYF